The 29 T cell receptor beta chains below all came from one sample that was sequenced in a study of T cell clonality in common variable immunodeficiency. Generated by immunoSEQ multiplex PCR, the TCRdb table keeps only in-frame clones and is missing some. The sample shows 40,000 to 55,000 clones, none of them appearing just once. The source material was peripheral blood mononuclear cells. The source of these receptors is a person between 18 and 75 years old in good health.

This clone was seen ten or more times. The CDR3 is cut off 3 residues early in the read; its end comes from the germline J gene. The chain links TRBV7-9 to TRBJ2-1; 10 positions agree with TRBD2. The CDR3 is made up of 14 amino acids. Germline loops: CDR1 SEHNR, CDR2 FQNEAQ (reference sequence). Losses at the gene ends were 9 bases for V and 5 bases for J; bases not matched to a gene: 7. The CDR3 is CARNSGGSHNEQFF. CDR3 bases read: TGTGCCAGAAATAGCGGGGGGTCACACAATGAG.

This clone was observed a few times. The sequenced CDR3 bases are TGCAGCGTTGGCCTAGCGGGGGGGAGATACAATGAG. This encodes CSVGLAGGRYNE. The entire CDR3 is CSVGLAGGRYNEQFF. The chain has TRBV29-1 and TRBJ2-1, with 12 nucleotides matching TRBD2. Read sequence stops 3 residues before the CDR3 end, and the germline J gene provides the missing end. CDR3 size: 15 residues. CDR1 SQVTM and CDR2 ANQGSEA come from the germline V gene. The V gene end was trimmed by 4 bases and the J gene end by 4 bases; junction bases not matched to a gene: 5.

This clone was counted many times. The read is 3 residues too short to cover the CDR3 end, so that end is filled in from the germline J gene. V and J are TRBV6-2 or TRBV6-3 and TRBJ2-7; D gene ambiguous. Germline values: CDR1 MNHEY, CDR2 SVGEGT. CDR3 length equals 15 residues. The germline V and J ends were trimmed by 5 bases and 2 bases, with 16 bases remaining between them. The covered CDR3 bases are TGTGCCAGCAGTACCCAGACTTTTACTACCTACGAG. Amino acid sequence: CASSTQTFTTYE. The whole CDR3 region reads CASSTQTFTTYEQYF.

This clone was detected many times. The CDR3 is cut off 3 residues early in the read; its end comes from the germline J gene. The genes are TRBV5-1 and TRBJ1-3; D remains unclear. CDR1 SGHRS and CDR2 YFSETQ come from the germline V gene. V lost 1 base to trimming and J lost 2 bases, with 13 bases between them. This CDR3 has 16 residues. The sequenced part of the CDR3 DNA is TGCGCCAGCAGCTTGTCCACTAGCGCGGCTGGAAACACC. As protein: CASSLSTSAAGNT. The whole CDR3 protein reads CASSLSTSAAGNTIYF.

This clone was picked up many times. The CDR3 end falls 3 residues outside the read, so it is completed with the germline J gene. This chain joins TRBV2 and TRBJ1-6; D gene ambiguous. CDR1 is SNHLY, CDR2 FYNNEI, per germline. The ends were cut back, 6 bases at V and 10 bases at J, with 16 bases in the middle. The CDR3 contains 14 residues. The sequenced CDR3 bases are TGTGCCAGCAGCCTTGGGTTATTGGGCTCACCC. It is translated as CASSLGLLGSP. The CDR3 in full is CASSLGLLGSPLHF.

The table lists this clone with many counts. Read coverage stops 3 residues before the CDR3 terminus; the germline J gene supplies the remainder. J is TRBJ2-7 and V is TRBV20-1; D unclear. The CDR3 totals 13 residues. V was pared by 4 bases and J by 3 bases, with 13 bases between. Germline lookup yields CDR1 DFQATT and CDR2 SNEGSKA (reference sequence). This CDR3 reads CSATPPSLYEQYF. The CDR3 bases that were read are TGCAGTGCTACCCCCCCCTCTCTCTACGAG.

This clone was counted ten times or more. The read ends 3 residues early relative to the CDR3; the germline J gene fills the gap. The chain employs TRBV19 and TRBJ1-6, with TRBD1 identical over 9 bases. The germline CDR1 and CDR2 sequences are LNHDA and SQIVND (reference sequence). Trimming removed 4 bases from V and 9 bases from J; junction bases left unmatched: 10. CDR3 length: 16 residues. CDR3: CASSTSYRGQFSPLHF. The part of the CDR3 DNA that was read is TGTGCCAGTAGTACAAGTTACAGGGGGCAGTTTTCACCC. Looking up the rest from reference TRBV19 and TRBJ1-6 gives the full variable domain: DGGITQSPKYLFRKEGQNVTLSCEQNLNHDAMYWYRQDPGQGLRLIYYSQIVNDFQKGDIAEGYSVSREKKESFPLTVTSAQKNPTAFYLCASSTSYRGQFSPLHFGNGTRLTVT.

This clone occurred many times. The read ends 3 residues shy of where the CDR3 ends; the end is completed using the germline J gene. The chain couples TRBV20-1 to TRBJ1-2, with D perhaps matching TRBD1 (5 bases). The ends were cut back, 5 bases at V and 2 bases at J, with 9 bases in the middle. Germline V CDR1 and CDR2: DFQATT, SNEGSKA (reference sequence). The CDR3 runs to 12 residues. CDR3 in amino acids: CSAPTENYGYTF. The part of the CDR3 DNA that was read is TGCAGTGCTCCGACAGAGAACTATGGC.

This clone was seen repeatedly, ten times or more. The read stops 3 residues short of the end of the CDR3; the missing end is completed from the germline J gene. The chain recombines TRBV6-1 with TRBJ1-1; D possibly corresponds to TRBD1 (6 bases). The V end lost 1 base, the J end lost 4 bases, and 13 bases lay between the germline ends. Germline V lookup: CDR1 MNHNS, CDR2 SASEGT. CDR3 size: 15 residues. Here the CDR3 reads CASSEEVGGATEAFF. The CDR3 DNA, read in part, is TGTGCCAGCAGTGAAGAGGTAGGGGGGGCCACTGAA.

Regarding this clone: The read ends 3 residues before the CDR3 terminus; that terminus is restored from the germline J gene. The chain uses TRBV5-1 and TRBJ2-5, with 7 bases identical to TRBD2. CDR1 and CDR2 from the germline V gene are SGHRS and YFSETQ. Unmatched junction bases numbered 6, after V lost 7 bases and J lost 0 bases. The CDR3 totals 14 residues. The sequenced CDR3 bases are TGCGCCAGCCTTGGCGGGACTAACCAAGAGACC. This codes for CASLGGTNQET. The entire CDR3 is CASLGGTNQETQYF.

This clone was counted ten times or more. Read coverage stops 3 residues before the CDR3 terminus; the germline J gene supplies the remainder. This chain links TRBV5-5 with TRBJ1-1; 10 bases are a match to TRBD1. CDR3 length: 15 amino acids. Germline values: CDR1 SGHKS, CDR2 YYEKEE (reference sequence). Trimming at V came to 3 bases and at J to 3 bases, leaving 5 bases not matched to a gene. The CDR3 reads CASSWTGGPYTEAFF. CDR3 bases read: TGTGCCAGCAGCTGGACAGGGGGACCGTACACTGAA. Supplemented by reference TRBV5-5 and TRBJ1-1, the full variable domain reads DAGVTQSPTHLIKTRGQQVTLRCSPISGHKSVSWYQQVLGQGPQFIFQYYEKEERGRGNFPDRFSARQFPNYSSELNVNALLLGDSALYLCASSWTGGPYTEAFFGQGTRLTVV.

This clone has just a few counts. The DNA ends 3 residues before the CDR3 does, and the rest of the CDR3 is filled in from the germline J gene. The V and J genes are TRBV7-9 and TRBJ2-7, with D possibly being TRBD2 (7 bases). CDR1 is SEHNR and CDR2 is FQNEAQ in the germline V gene (reference sequence). Between the trimmed V and J ends, which lost 5 bases and 2 bases, there was a span of 13 bases. The CDR3 sequence is 14 residues long. Partial CDR3 DNA: TGTGCCAGCAGCGGAGGGGGGGGCCCCTACGAG. This encodes CASSGGGGPYE. The entire CDR3 is CASSGGGGPYEQYF.

This clone has ten or more counts. The CDR3 end lies 3 residues beyond the end of the read and is filled in from the germline J gene. This sequence joins TRBV20-1 and TRBJ2-3; D perhaps matches TRBD1 (6 bases). Germline assignment: CDR1 DFQATT and CDR2 SNEGSKA (reference sequence). The CDR3 is 14 residues long. The V end lost 3 bases, the J end lost 6 bases, and 16 bases lay between the germline ends. CDR3 bases read: TGCAGTGCTAGTAGACCGTGGGACAAGGATACG. It is translated as CSASRPWDKDT. From start to end, the CDR3 is CSASRPWDKDTQYF.

This clone has at least ten counts. The read finishes 3 residues shy of the CDR3 end, and the germline J gene is used to complete it. The chain has TRBV6-2 or TRBV6-3 and TRBJ2-1; TRBD1 is a possible D gene (5 bases). V lost 6 bases and J 4 bases, leaving 19 bases between the germline ends. Germline-derived CDR1 and CDR2 are MNHEY and SVGEGT. The CDR3 has 16 residues. The CDR3 spells CASSPGRGPGYNEQFF. CDR3 DNA, as far as it was read: TGTGCCAGCAGCCCTGGTAGGGGTCCGGGTTACAATGAG.

This clone was counted many times. Sequencing ends 3 residues short of the CDR3 end; the germline J gene provides the rest. The chain carries TRBV14 and TRBJ1-1, with TRBD1 matching over 11 bases. The trim removed 4 bases at V and 4 bases at J, leaving 11 bases unmatched. Germline V gene lookup returns CDR1 SGHDN and CDR2 FVKESK. This CDR3 is 17 amino acids long. The DNA read from the CDR3 is TGTGCCAGCAGCCCCTGGGGACAGGGGGGATCGGGCACTGAA. This encodes CASSPWGQGGSGTE. Given in full, the CDR3 is CASSPWGQGGSGTEAFF.

This clone has ten or more counts. The CDR3 end lies 3 residues beyond the end of the read and is filled in from the germline J gene. J is TRBJ2-3 and V is TRBV12-3 or TRBV12-4; tentatively, D is TRBD2 (5 bases). Deletions cut 0 bases from V and 1 base from J, with 8 bases between. The CDR3 runs 15 residues. CDR3 DNA (partial): TGTGCCAGCAGTTTAGCAGCGGCGGGCACAGATACG. It is translated as CASSLAAAGTDT. The entire CDR3 protein reads CASSLAAAGTDTQYF.

This clone was picked up many times. The observed sequence ends 3 residues before the CDR3 terminus, with the missing tail filled in from the germline J gene. The V and J genes are TRBV20-1 and TRBJ2-3, with D perhaps matching TRBD1 (6 bases). Germline V lookup: CDR1 DFQATT, CDR2 SNEGSKA (reference sequence). The germline V and J ends were trimmed by 6 bases and 2 bases, with 15 bases remaining between them. The CDR3 extends over 14 amino acids. CDR3 in amino acids: CSARTVTYTDTQYF. The covered CDR3 bases are TGCAGTGCCAGGACAGTGACCTACACAGATACG.

Ten or more counts support this clone. The read halts 3 residues ahead of the CDR3 end, with the missing end drawn from the germline J gene. J is TRBJ2-3 and V is TRBV5-4; 10 nucleotides agree with TRBD1. Trimming took 3 bases from V and 4 from J; bases not matched to a gene: 8. The CDR3 is 16 amino acids. The germline V gene has CDR1 SGHNT and CDR2 YYREEE (reference sequence). CDR3 DNA (partial): TGTGCCAGCAGCTCTGAACCGGGACAGGGGCCAGATACG. Translation gives CASSSEPGQGPDT. The whole CDR3 sequence reads CASSSEPGQGPDTQYF. Variable domain in full (rest from reference TRBV5-4 and TRBJ2-3): ETGVTQSPTHLIKTRGQQVTLRCSSQSGHNTVSWYQQALGQGPQFIFQYYREEENGRGNFPPRFSGLQFPNYSSELNVNALELDDSALYLCASSSEPGQGPDTQYFGPGTRLTVL.

This clone appeared many times. The observed sequence ends 3 residues before the CDR3 terminus, with the missing tail filled in from the germline J gene. V gene TRBV13 combines with J gene TRBJ2-6, with D tentatively TRBD2 (5 bases). V dropped 3 bases and J dropped 1 base, with 13 bases sitting between them. Germline V gene lookup returns CDR1 PRHDT and CDR2 FYEKMQ (reference sequence). The CDR3 length is 17 residues. The DNA read from the CDR3 is TGTGCCAGCAGCTTCGGACTGCCTATATCTGGGGCCAACGTC. This encodes CASSFGLPISGANV. The entire CDR3 sequence reads CASSFGLPISGANVLTF.

This clone was seen at least ten times. The CDR3 is cut off 3 residues early in the read; its end comes from the germline J gene. Other DNA sequences from this sample encode an identical CDR3 as well. The J gene is TRBJ2-7, the V gene TRBV2; unclear D gene. Germline lookup yields CDR1 SNHLY and CDR2 FYNNEI. This CDR3 is 15 amino acids long. V was shortened by 2 bases and J by 3 bases, with 14 bases between the two germline ends. CDR3 residues: CASSESRIYSYEQYF. The CDR3 DNA, read in part, is TGTGCCAGCAGTGAAAGCAGGATCTACAGCTACGAG. Filled out from reference TRBV2 and TRBJ2-7, the complete variable domain reads EPEVTQTPSHQVTQMGQEVILRCVPISNHLYFYWYRQILGQKVEFLVSFYNNEISEKSEIFDDQFSVERPDGSNFTLKIRSTKLEDSAMYFCASSESRIYSYEQYFGPGTRLTVT.

This clone was seen many times. The read gets to within 3 residues of the CDR3 end, and the germline J gene fills in the rest. The chain has TRBV5-4 and TRBJ2-7, with 8 bases lining up with TRBD1. Germline V CDR1 and CDR2: SGHNT, YYREEE (reference sequence). The CDR3 covers 14 residues. V was clipped by 3 bases and J by 1 base; unmatched bases: 3. CDR3 sequence: CASSSDRGSYEQYF. The CDR3 DNA, read in part, is TGTGCCAGCAGCTCCGACAGGGGATCCTACGAG.

Many counts were recorded for this clone. The read ends 3 residues shy of where the CDR3 ends; the end is completed using the germline J gene. The chain recombines TRBV19 with TRBJ2-7; D is possibly TRBD2 (6 bases). V lost 7 bases to trimming and J lost 2 bases, with 15 bases between them. Germline V gene data show CDR1 as LNHDA and CDR2 as SQIVND (reference sequence). The CDR3 runs to 14 residues. The sequenced part of the CDR3 DNA is TGTGCCAGTACCTCGGGGTCGGGGGCCTACGAG. It translates to CASTSGSGAYE. The whole CDR3 protein reads CASTSGSGAYEQYF.

This clone has ten or more counts. The CDR3 is cut off 3 residues early in the read; its end comes from the germline J gene. The chain links TRBV10-3 to TRBJ1-1, with 12 nucleotides matching TRBD1. This CDR3 has 20 residues. The V segment lost 0 bases and the J segment 1 base; nucleotides outside the gene matches: 12. Germline CDR1 and CDR2: ENHRY and SYGVKD. Incomplete CDR3 DNA: TGTGCCATCAGTGAGTCGATGGGACAGGGGGCGATAGTCCCGAACACTGAA. Residues: CAISESMGQGAIVPNTE. The complete CDR3 reads CAISESMGQGAIVPNTEAFF.

This clone showed up many times. Coverage ceases 3 residues before the CDR3 finishes, and the germline J gene fills in the end. The chain employs TRBV7-8 and TRBJ2-7; 7 bases match TRBD1. This CDR3 contains 12 residues. Germline lookup yields CDR1 SGHVS and CDR2 FQNEAQ. The junction had 3 bases not matched to a gene; V was cut back by 5 bases and J by 5 bases. The CDR3 protein is CASSGTGDEQYF. CDR3 DNA, as far as it was read: TGTGCCAGCAGCGGAACAGGGGACGAG. Filled out from reference TRBV7-8 and TRBJ2-7, the complete variable domain reads GAGVSQSPRYKVAKRGQDVALRCDPISGHVSLFWYQQALGQGPEFLTYFQNEAQLDKSGLPSDRFFAERPEGSVSTLKIQRTQQEDSAVYLCASSGTGDEQYFGPGTRLTVT.

This clone came up many times. Coverage ceases 3 residues before the CDR3 finishes, and the germline J gene fills in the end. The chain recombines TRBV6-1 with TRBJ2-5, with 12 bases identical to TRBD1. Germline V gene data show CDR1 as MNHNS and CDR2 as SASEGT. The CDR3 length is 15 residues. V lost 3 bases, J lost 7 bases, and 6 bases stayed unmatched. The CDR3 DNA, read in part, is TGTGCCAGCAGTGACCGGGACAGGGGGCCCGGGACC. Amino acids: CASSDRDRGPGT. The full CDR3 protein reads CASSDRDRGPGTQYF.

This clone was seen many times. The read terminates 3 residues ahead of where the CDR3 ends, so the germline J gene completes it. This specimen includes other DNA sequences encoding the same CDR3. The chain combines TRBV5-1 with TRBJ1-4, with 11 bases fitting TRBD1. Germline trimming cut 3 bases from V and 7 bases from J; bases unmatched to any gene: 2. Looked up from germline, CDR1 is SGHRS and CDR2 is YFSETQ. The CDR3 contains 14 residues. The part of the CDR3 DNA that was read is TGCGCCAGCAGCTCAGGGACAGGGGGTGAAAAA. Its translation is CASSSGTGGEK. The whole CDR3 is CASSSGTGGEKLFF.

This clone was seen at least ten times. The missing CDR3 end, 3 residues past where the read stops, is filled in from the germline J gene. J is TRBJ1-6 and V is TRBV5-1; D may be TRBD1 (5 bases). The CDR3 totals 15 residues. Trimming took 4 bases from V and 5 from J, leaving 13 bases between them. The germline gives CDR1 SGHRS, CDR2 YFSETQ. The part of the CDR3 DNA that was read is TGCGCCAGCAGCGGCCAGGGTAATGATAATTCACCC. Amino acids: CASSGQGNDNSP. The complete CDR3 protein is CASSGQGNDNSPLHF. The full variable domain, its missing parts supplied by reference TRBV5-1 and TRBJ1-6, is KAGVTQTPRYLIKTRGQQVTLSCSPISGHRSVSWYQQTPGQGLQFLFEYFSETQRNKGNFPGRFSGRQFSNSRSEMNVSTLELGDSALYLCASSGQGNDNSPLHFGNGTRLTVT.

This clone was recorded at least ten times. The CDR3 end is not reached by the read, which stops 3 residues before it; the germline J gene fills it in. The chain combines TRBV29-1 with TRBJ2-1; D remains unclear. Germline V gene sequence: CDR1 SQVTM, CDR2 ANQGSEA. Trimming left V 7 bases short and J 7 bases short, with 14 bases between. The CDR3 loop spans 12 amino acids. CDR3 bases read: TGCAGCGCCCAAGGTTGGGCGAATGAG. Translating gives CSAQGWANE. The entire CDR3 protein is CSAQGWANEQFF.

This clone was counted at least ten times. With the read ending 3 residues before the CDR3 end, the germline J gene is used to fill in that end. The chain combines TRBV20-1 with TRBJ2-3; D is possibly TRBD1 (5 bases). The germline V and J ends were trimmed by 5 bases and 3 bases, with 18 bases remaining between them. The CDR3 extends over 15 amino acids. CDR1 and CDR2 from the germline V gene are DFQATT and SNEGSKA (reference sequence). The CDR3 sequence: CSADALGVVTDTQYF. The CDR3 bases that were read are TGCAGTGCTGATGCGCTAGGGGTCGTAACAGATACG.